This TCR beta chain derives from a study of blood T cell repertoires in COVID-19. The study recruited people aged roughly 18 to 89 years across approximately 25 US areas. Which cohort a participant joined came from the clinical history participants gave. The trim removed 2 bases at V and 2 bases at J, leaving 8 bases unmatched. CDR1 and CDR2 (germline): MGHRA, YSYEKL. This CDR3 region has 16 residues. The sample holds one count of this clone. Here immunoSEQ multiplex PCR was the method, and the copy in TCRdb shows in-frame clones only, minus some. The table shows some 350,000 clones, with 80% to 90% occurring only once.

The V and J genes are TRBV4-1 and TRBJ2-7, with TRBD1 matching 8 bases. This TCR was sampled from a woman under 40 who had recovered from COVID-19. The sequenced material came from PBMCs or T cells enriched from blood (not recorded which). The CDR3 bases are TGCGCCAGCAGCCAATGGACAGGGCCTTTGCCCTACGAGCAGTACTTC. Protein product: CASSQWTGPLPYEQYF.